Here is one T cell receptor (beta chain) with its context. The method was immunoSEQ multiplex PCR; TCRdb's version includes in-frame clones alone and lacks a portion of them. Of 130,000 or so clones listed, about 88% are singletons. The data originate from a study of control samples from healthy donors and cancer patients. Trimming removed 8 bases from V and 0 bases from J, with 11 bases in between. The germline V gene has CDR1 MDHEN and CDR2 SYDVKM. The CDR3 totals 15 residues. The TCR originated in a middle-aged man in good health. The rearrangement uses TRBV28 and TRBJ1-6; D is uncertain. Sequencing was carried out using blood. In DNA form, the CDR3 reads TGTGCCAGCCAGCCAGTAAGCTCCTATAATTCACCCCTCCACTTT. This gives the protein CASQPVSSYNSPLHF.